The 11 T cell receptor beta chains in this list originate from one sample, sequenced in a study of cytomegalovirus exposure and HLA in healthy donors. Generated by immunoSEQ multiplex PCR, the TCRdb table keeps only in-frame clones and is missing some. Of some 140,000 clones in the sample, around 85% are singletons; the top ten hold less than 3.5%. The sequencing input was PBMCs. The receptors stem from a man aged 18 to 30 in good health and CMV-seronegative.

The chain carries TRBV7-2 and TRBJ2-5; 8 positions match TRBD1. The length of the CDR3 is 16 residues. The J segment lost 4 bases and the V segment lost 4 bases, leaving 11 bases of the junction unmatched. CDR1 SGHTA and CDR2 FQGNSA come from the germline V gene. This CDR3 is CASSSAAGGMGETQYF. CDR3 DNA: TGTGCCAGCAGCTCGGCTGCAGGGGGCATGGGAGAGACCCAGTACTTC.

This CDR3 reads CASSLAPAGQGSEKLFF. As DNA, the CDR3 is TGTGCCAGCAGCTTAGCGCCAGCGGGGCAGGGAAGTGAAAAACTGTTTTTT. The chain carries TRBV7-2 and TRBJ1-4; possibly TRBD1 for D (5 bases). V lost 0 bases, J lost 7 bases, and 18 bases lay in between. This CDR3 has 17 residues. Germline loops: CDR1 SGHTA, CDR2 FQGNSA.

This chain uses TRBV21-1 with TRBJ2-5; the D segment call TRBD2 is taken from the table without a DNA check. TRBV21-1 is reported as a pseudogene. CDR3 size: 14 residues. As DNA, the CDR3 is TGTGCCAGCAGCAAAAGGGGGGGGTGCGAGACCCAGTACTTC. Protein: CASSKRGGCETQYF.

V is TRBV6-5 and J is TRBJ1-2; 11 bases match TRBD1. The J segment lost 0 bases and the V segment lost 2 bases, leaving 2 bases of the junction unmatched. Germline V gene data show CDR1 as MNHEY and CDR2 as SVGAGI. The CDR3 is 16 amino acids. CDR3 residues: CASSYGTGGTNYGYTF. CDR3 bases: TGTGCCAGCAGTTACGGGACAGGGGGAACTAACTATGGCTACACCTTC.

The V and J genes are TRBV5-4 and TRBJ2-7, with TRBD2 as a possible D gene (5 bases). Germline V CDR1 and CDR2: SGHNT, YYREEE (reference sequence). CDR3 length equals 15 residues. V lost 1 base, J lost 7 bases, and 18 bases lay in between. CDR3 sequence reads: CASSLSPALAWEQYF. The CDR3 coding sequence is TGTGCCAGCAGCTTGTCCCCCGCGCTAGCTTGGGAGCAGTACTTC.

This clone appeared a single time. This chain uses TRBV28 with TRBJ2-4, with TRBD2 matching 13 bases. The CDR3 has 15 residues. The trim removed 6 bases at V and 1 base at J, leaving 0 bases unmatched. CDR1 and CDR2 from the germline V gene are MDHEN and SYDVKM. The CDR3, as DNA: TGTGCCAGCAGGGGACTAGCGGGGGCCAAAAACATTCAGTACTTC. It yields the protein CASRGLAGAKNIQYF.

The chain joins TRBV10-3 to TRBJ2-3, with 7 bases aligning to TRBD2. V was clipped by 10 bases and J by 1 base; unmatched bases: 5. Germline CDR1 is ENHRY and CDR2 is SYGVKD. The CDR3 is made up of 13 amino acids. CDR3 residues: CATKRDRTDTQYF. The DNA for the CDR3 is TGTGCCACCAAGCGGGACCGCACAGATACGCAGTATTTT.

The rearrangement links TRBV15 to TRBJ1-3; 10 bases fit TRBD1. V was clipped by 3 bases and J by 3 bases; unmatched bases: 8. This CDR3 contains 17 residues. Germline V gene lookup returns CDR1 LNHNV and CDR2 YYDKDF (reference sequence). The CDR3 DNA sequence: TGTGCCACCAGCAGGTGGACAGGGGGAGATTTTGGAAACACCATATATTTT. This codes for CATSRWTGGDFGNTIYF.

This CDR3 is CASSSTGDEYEQYF. The CDR3 nucleotides read TGTGCCAGCAGCTCTACAGGGGACGAATACGAGCAGTACTTC. The chain joins TRBV7-9 to TRBJ2-7; TRBD1 matches at 7 bases. V lost 4 bases, J lost 4 bases, and 7 bases stayed unmatched. The CDR3 runs 14 residues. CDR1 is SEHNR, CDR2 FQNEAQ, per germline (reference sequence).

Here the CDR3 reads CAWSVPGPRYNQPQHF. The CDR3 coding sequence is TGTGCCTGGAGTGTCCCAGGTCCTCGATACAATCAGCCCCAGCATTTT. V and J are TRBV30 and TRBJ1-5; the D is unclear. The V end lost 0 bases, the J end lost 3 bases, and 15 bases lay between the germline ends. Germline CDR1 reads GTSNPN; CDR2 reads SVGIG (reference sequence). The CDR3 has 16 residues.

J is TRBJ1-1 and V is TRBV21-1; the table's TRBD1 call for D was not verified on the DNA. TRBV21-1 is labeled a pseudogene. The CDR3 spans 17 residues. CDR3 region: CASSNTDLTGSPTEAFF. The CDR3 coding sequence is TGTGCCAGCAGCAACACCGATTTGACAGGGAGTCCAACTGAAGCTTTCTTT.